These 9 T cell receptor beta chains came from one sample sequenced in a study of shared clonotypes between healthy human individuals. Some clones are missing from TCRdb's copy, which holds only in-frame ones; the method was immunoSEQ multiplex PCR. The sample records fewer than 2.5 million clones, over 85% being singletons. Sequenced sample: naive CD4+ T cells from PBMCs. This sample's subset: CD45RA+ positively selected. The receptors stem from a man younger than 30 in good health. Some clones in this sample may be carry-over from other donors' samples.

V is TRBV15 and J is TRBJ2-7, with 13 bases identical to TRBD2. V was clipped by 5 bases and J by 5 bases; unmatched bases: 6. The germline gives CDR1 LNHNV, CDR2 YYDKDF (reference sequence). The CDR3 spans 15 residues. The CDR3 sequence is CATSHRLAGGNEQYF. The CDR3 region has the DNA TGTGCCACCAGCCACAGACTAGCGGGAGGCAACGAGCAGTACTTC.

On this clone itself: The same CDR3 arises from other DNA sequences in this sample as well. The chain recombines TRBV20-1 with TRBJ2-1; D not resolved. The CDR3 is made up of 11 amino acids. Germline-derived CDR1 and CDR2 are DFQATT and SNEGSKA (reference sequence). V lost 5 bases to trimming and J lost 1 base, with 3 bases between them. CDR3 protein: CSALSYNEQFF. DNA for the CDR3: TGCAGTGCTCTATCCTACAATGAGCAGTTCTTC.

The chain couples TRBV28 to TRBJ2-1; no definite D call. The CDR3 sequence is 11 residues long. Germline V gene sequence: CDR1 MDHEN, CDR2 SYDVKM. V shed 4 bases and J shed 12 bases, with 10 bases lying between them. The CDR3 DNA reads TGTGCCAGCAGTTCTTCAGGTCCGCAGTTCTTC. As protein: CASSSSGPQFF.

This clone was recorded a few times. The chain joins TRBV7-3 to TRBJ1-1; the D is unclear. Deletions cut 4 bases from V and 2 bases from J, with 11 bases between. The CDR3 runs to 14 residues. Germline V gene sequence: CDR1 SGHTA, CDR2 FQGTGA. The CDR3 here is CASSSRALNTEAFF. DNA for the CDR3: TGTGCCAGCAGCTCACGGGCCCTAAACACTGAAGCTTTCTTT.

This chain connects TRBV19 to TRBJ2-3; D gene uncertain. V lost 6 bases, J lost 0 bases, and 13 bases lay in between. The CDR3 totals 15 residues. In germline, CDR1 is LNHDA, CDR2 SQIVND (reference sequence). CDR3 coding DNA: TGTGCCAGTAGCTCTGACGGAACTAGCACAGATACGCAGTATTTT. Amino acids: CASSSDGTSTDTQYF. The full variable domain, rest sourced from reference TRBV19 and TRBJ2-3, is DGGITQSPKYLFRKEGQNVTLSCEQNLNHDAMYWYRQDPGQGLRLIYYSQIVNDFQKGDIAEGYSVSREKKESFPLTVTSAQKNPTAFYLCASSSDGTSTDTQYFGPGTRLTVL.

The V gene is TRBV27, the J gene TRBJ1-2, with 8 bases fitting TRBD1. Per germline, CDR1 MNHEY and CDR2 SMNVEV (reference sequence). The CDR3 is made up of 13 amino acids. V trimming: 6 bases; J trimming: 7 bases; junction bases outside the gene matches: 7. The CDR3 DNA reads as TGTGCCAGCAGCTCGACAGGGGCTGGTGGCTACACCTTC. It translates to CASSSTGAGGYTF.

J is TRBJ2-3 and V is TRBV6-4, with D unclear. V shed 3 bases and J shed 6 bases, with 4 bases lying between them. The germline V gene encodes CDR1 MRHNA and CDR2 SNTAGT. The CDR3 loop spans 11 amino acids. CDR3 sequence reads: CASSEFDTQYF. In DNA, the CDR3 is TGTGCCAGCAGTGAATTTGATACGCAGTATTTT.

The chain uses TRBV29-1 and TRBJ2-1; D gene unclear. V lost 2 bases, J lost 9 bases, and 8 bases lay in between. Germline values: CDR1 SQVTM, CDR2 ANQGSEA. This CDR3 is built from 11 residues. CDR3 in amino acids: CSVERLGEQFF. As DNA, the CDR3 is TGCAGCGTTGAAAGATTGGGTGAGCAGTTCTTC.

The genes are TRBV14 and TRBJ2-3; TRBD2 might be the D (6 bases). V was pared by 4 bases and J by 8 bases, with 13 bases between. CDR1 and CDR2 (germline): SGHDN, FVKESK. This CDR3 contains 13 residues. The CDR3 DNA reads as TGTGCCAGCAGCCTAAGACTGCGGGGTACGCAGTATTTT. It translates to CASSLRLRGTQYF. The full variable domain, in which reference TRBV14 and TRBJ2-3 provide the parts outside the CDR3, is EAGVTQFPSHSVIEKGQTVTLRCDPISGHDNLYWYRRVMGKEIKFLLHFVKESKQDESGMPNNRFLAERTGGTYSTLKVQPAELEDSGVYFCASSLRLRGTQYFGPGTRLTVL.